What follows are 9 T cell receptor beta chains derived from one specimen sequenced in a study of OX40 agonist ivuxolimab in advanced cancers. Generated by immunoSEQ multiplex PCR, the TCRdb table keeps only in-frame clones and is missing some. The sample lists some 47,000 clones, approximately 79% seen once, with roughly 2% in the top ten. The sequencing here drew on CD4+ or CD8+ T cells sorted from blood, taken in a trial of the OX40 agonist ivuxolimab. The receptors here all came from an adult with an advanced solid tumor such as melanoma, head and neck, liver or kidney cancer.

V gene TRBV5-1 combines with J gene TRBJ1-6, with 7 bases that match TRBD1. The CDR3 is made up of 14 amino acids. The V segment lost 2 bases and the J segment 7 bases; nucleotides outside the gene matches: 3. The germline V gene encodes CDR1 SGHRS and CDR2 YFSETQ. The CDR3 DNA sequence: TGCGCCAGCAGCTTAGGGGGACAGAATTCACCCCTCCACTTT. This codes for CASSLGGQNSPLHF.

This chain connects TRBV5-1 to TRBJ2-2; 7 bases align to TRBD1. Germline-derived CDR1 and CDR2 are SGHRS and YFSETQ. After removal of 1 base from V and 1 base from J, the junction contained 4 bases not matched to a gene. The CDR3 consists of 16 residues. CDR3 region: CASSLTGDLNTGELFF. The CDR3 coding sequence is TGCGCCAGCAGCTTGACAGGGGACCTGAACACCGGGGAGCTGTTTTTT. The entire variable domain, with the rest obtained from reference TRBV5-1 and TRBJ2-2, is as follows: KAGVTQTPRYLIKTRGQQVTLSCSPISGHRSVSWYQQTPGQGLQFLFEYFSETQRNKGNFPGRFSGRQFSNSRSEMNVSTLELGDSALYLCASSLTGDLNTGELFFGEGSRLTVL.

The rearrangement joins TRBV2 to TRBJ2-5, with 7 bases that match TRBD1. Losses at the gene ends were 8 bases for V and 5 bases for J; bases not matched to a gene: 14. CDR1 is SNHLY, CDR2 FYNNEI, per germline. The CDR3 is 15 amino acids. In DNA form, the CDR3 reads TGTGCCAGCCGTTCCGACACCCAGGGGGTTGAGACCCAGTACTTC. This encodes CASRSDTQGVETQYF.

The rearrangement uses TRBV4-3 and TRBJ2-7, with 7 bases fitting TRBD2. Trimming removed 1 base from V and 7 bases from J; junction bases left unmatched: 16. The CDR3 totals 17 residues. From germline, CDR1 is LGHNA and CDR2 YSLEER. The CDR3 DNA is TGCGCCAGCAGCCAAGTTCCTTTGGGTGGGAGGGCCGGGGAGCAGTACTTC. Protein: CASSQVPLGGRAGEQYF.

The chain is built from TRBV29-1 and TRBJ1-1; 8 bases are a match to TRBD1. CDR1 SQVTM and CDR2 ANQGSEA come from the germline V gene. CDR3 length: 11 amino acids. Unmatched junction bases numbered 5, after V lost 7 bases and J lost 7 bases. CDR3 in DNA: TGCAGCGCCGACAGGGGTGGTGAAGCTTTCTTT. Amino acid sequence: CSADRGGEAFF. The full variable domain, in which reference TRBV29-1 and TRBJ1-1 provide the parts outside the CDR3, is SAVISQKPSRDICQRGTSLTIQCQVDSQVTMMFWYRQQPGQSLTLIATANQGSEATYESGFVIDKFPISRPNLTFSTLTVSNMSPEDSSIYLCSADRGGEAFFGQGTRLTVV.

The V gene is TRBV5-1, the J gene TRBJ1-4, with D uncertain. Trimming pared 0 bases from V and 5 bases from J, leaving 8 bases between. This CDR3 has 14 amino acids. The germline gives CDR1 SGHRS, CDR2 YFSETQ. The CDR3 region has the DNA TGCGCCAGCAGCTTGGCCACTGCCAATGAAAAACTGTTTTTT. Residues: CASSLATANEKLFF.

The V call is TRBV28, the J call TRBJ1-4; 9 bases agree with TRBD1. This CDR3 has 15 residues. CDR1 is MDHEN, CDR2 SYDVKM, per germline. The V gene end was trimmed by 7 bases and the J gene end by 6 bases; junction bases not matched to a gene: 9. This CDR3 reads CASIGPGTGYEKLFF. The CDR3 nucleotides are TGTGCCAGCATAGGCCCCGGGACAGGGTATGAAAAACTGTTTTTT.

The chain is built from TRBV11-3 and TRBJ1-1, with a possible D match to TRBD1 (5 bases). The germline V gene has CDR1 SGHNT and CDR2 YENEEA. The V and J ends lost 1 base and 4 bases respectively, with 10 bases between them. The CDR3 contains 14 residues. The CDR3 here is CASSLVAGPTEAFF. The CDR3 coding sequence is TGTGCCAGCAGCTTAGTAGCGGGGCCCACTGAAGCTTTCTTT.

The J gene is TRBJ1-3, the V gene TRBV27, with D perhaps TRBD1 (6 bases). This CDR3 comprises 14 residues. Germline V gene sequence: CDR1 MNHEY, CDR2 SMNVEV (reference sequence). V gave up 4 bases and J gave up 2 bases, with 9 bases separating them. The CDR3 nucleotides are TGTGCCAGCAGTTCCGACAGGACTGGAAACACCATATATTTT. Encoded protein: CASSSDRTGNTIYF.